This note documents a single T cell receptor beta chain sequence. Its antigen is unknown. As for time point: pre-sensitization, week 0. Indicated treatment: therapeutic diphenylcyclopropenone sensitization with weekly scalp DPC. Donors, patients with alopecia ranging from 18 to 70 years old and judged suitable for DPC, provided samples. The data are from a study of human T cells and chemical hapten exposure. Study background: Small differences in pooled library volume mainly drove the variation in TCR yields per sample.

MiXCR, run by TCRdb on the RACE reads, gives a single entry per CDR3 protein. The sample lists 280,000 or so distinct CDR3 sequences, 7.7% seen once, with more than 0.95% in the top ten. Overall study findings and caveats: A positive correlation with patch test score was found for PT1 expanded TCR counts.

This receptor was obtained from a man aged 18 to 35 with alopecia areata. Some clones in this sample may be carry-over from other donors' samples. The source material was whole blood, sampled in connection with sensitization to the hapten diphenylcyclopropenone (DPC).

The CDR3 spells CASSLTGSLAGEAFF. CDR3 DNA sequence: TGCGCCAGCAGCTTAACAGGGAGTCTAGCGGGTGAAGCTTTCTTT. The rearrangement joins TRBV5-1 to TRBJ1-1; D possibly corresponds to TRBD1 (6 bases). V lost 2 bases to trimming and J lost 7 bases, with 18 bases between them. The CDR3 covers 15 residues. Germline V CDR1 and CDR2: SGHRS, YFSETQ.